This entry concerns a single TCR beta chain. The data originate from a study of blood T cell repertoires in COVID-19. About the study: T cells, B-cell-depleted T cells, or PBMCs supplied cDNA or gDNA.

Original data processing: Amplification with reference gene primers provided the estimates of nucleated cell counts. Profiled with immunoSEQ multiplex PCR; TCRdb holds only in-frame clones, not every one. V and J calls and clone size follow that table, whereas D and trimming were derived from the DNA. Counted here are tens of thousands of clones, around 95% occurring once; the ten biggest clones make up more than 3.5%. The germline gives CDR1 LNHNV, CDR2 YYDKDF (reference sequence). The trim removed 1 base at V and 5 bases at J, leaving 4 bases unmatched. The CDR3 runs to 15 residues. The chain has TRBV15 and TRBJ2-2, with TRBD2 matching 7 bases. The sample consisted of peripheral blood. This receptor was obtained from a human donor with active COVID-19. The donor label of this sample is uncertain. CDR3 DNA: TGTGCCACCAGCAGAGGGCTAGCGGTAACCGGGGAGCTGTTTTTT. Protein: CATSRGLAVTGELFF.